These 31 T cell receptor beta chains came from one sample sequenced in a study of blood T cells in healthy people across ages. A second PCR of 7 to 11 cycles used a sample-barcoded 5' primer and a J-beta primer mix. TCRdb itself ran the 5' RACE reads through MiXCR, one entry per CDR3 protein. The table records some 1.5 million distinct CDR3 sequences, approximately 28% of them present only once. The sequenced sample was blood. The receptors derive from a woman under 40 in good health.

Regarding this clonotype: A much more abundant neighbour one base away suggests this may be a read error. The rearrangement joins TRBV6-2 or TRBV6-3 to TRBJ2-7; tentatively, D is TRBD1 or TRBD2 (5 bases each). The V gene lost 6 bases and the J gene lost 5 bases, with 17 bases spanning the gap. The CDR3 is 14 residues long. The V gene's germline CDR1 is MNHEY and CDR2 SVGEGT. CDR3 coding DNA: TGTGCCAGCAGGTATATAGGGGAGTTTGACGAGCAGTACTTC. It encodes CASRYIGEFDEQYF.

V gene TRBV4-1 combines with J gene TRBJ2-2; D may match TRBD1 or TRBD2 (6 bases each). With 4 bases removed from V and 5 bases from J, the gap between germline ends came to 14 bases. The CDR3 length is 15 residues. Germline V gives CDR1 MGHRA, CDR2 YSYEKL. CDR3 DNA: TGCGCCAGCAGCCTCCCGGGGGCGGGGACCGGGGAGCTGTTTTTT. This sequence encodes CASSLPGAGTGELFF.

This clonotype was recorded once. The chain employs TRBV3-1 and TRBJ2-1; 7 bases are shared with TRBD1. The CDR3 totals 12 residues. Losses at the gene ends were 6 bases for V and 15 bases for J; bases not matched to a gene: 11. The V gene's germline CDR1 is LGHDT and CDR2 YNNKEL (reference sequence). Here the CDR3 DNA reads TGTGCCAGCAGTCTTACAGGGGCGAGACGGTTCTTC. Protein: CASSLTGARRFF.

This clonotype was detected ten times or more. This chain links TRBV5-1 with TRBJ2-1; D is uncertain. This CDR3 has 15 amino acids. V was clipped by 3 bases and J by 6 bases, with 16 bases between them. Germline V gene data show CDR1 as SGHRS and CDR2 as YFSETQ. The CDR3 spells CASSYRVDIANEQFF. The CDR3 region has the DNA TGCGCCAGCAGCTACCGGGTTGATATTGCCAATGAGCAGTTCTTC.

CDR3 DNA: TGTGCCAGCAGTTACTCGGTACTGGGGGAGCAGTACTTC. Translating gives CASSYSVLGEQYF. The chain carries TRBV6-5 and TRBJ2-7; no clear D. CDR3 length: 13 residues. Trimming removed 0 bases at V and 7 bases at J, with 10 bases between. Germline V gene sequence: CDR1 MNHEY, CDR2 SVGAGI.

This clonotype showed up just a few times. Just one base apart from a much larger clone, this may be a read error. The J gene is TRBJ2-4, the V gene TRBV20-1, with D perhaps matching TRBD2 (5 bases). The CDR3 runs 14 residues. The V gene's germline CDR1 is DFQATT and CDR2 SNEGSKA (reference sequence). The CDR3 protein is CSARPPLAKSIQYF. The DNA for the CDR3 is TGCAGTGCTCGGCCCCCCCTAGCCAAAAGCATTCAGTACTTC.

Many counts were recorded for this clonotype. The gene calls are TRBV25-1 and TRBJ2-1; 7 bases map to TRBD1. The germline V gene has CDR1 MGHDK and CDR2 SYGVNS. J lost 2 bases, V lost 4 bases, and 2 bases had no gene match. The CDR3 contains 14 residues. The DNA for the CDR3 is TGTGCCAGCAGTGGGGACAGAGCCTACAATGAGCAGTTCTTC. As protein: CASSGDRAYNEQFF.

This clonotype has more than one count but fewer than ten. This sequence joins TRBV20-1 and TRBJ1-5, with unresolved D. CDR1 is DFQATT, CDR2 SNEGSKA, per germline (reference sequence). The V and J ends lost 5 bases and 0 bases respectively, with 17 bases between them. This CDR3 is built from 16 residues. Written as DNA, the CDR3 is TGCAGTGCTCGCACGGATATACCTACTAGCAATCAGCCCCAGCATTTT. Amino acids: CSARTDIPTSNQPQHF.

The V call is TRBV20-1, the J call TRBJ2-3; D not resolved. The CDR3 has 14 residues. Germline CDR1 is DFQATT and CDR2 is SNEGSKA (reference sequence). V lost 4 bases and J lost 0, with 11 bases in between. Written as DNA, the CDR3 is TGCAGTGCTATCCCCATCACTAGCACAGATACGCAGTATTTT. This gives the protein CSAIPITSTDTQYF.

For the CDR3, the DNA is TGTGCCACCAGTGATAGAGGAGACAGGGGAAATGAGCAGTTCTTC. Translation gives CATSDRGDRGNEQFF. The chain has TRBV24-1 and TRBJ2-1, with 8 bases aligning to TRBD1. The CDR3 totals 15 residues. Unmatched junction bases numbered 7, after V lost 3 bases and J lost 7 bases. Germline V gene lookup returns CDR1 KGHDR and CDR2 SFDVKD.

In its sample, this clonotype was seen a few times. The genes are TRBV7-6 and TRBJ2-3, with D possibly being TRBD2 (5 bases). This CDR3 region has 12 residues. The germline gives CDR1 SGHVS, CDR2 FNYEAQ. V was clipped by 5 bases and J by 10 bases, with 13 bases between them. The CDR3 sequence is CASSPNEGSQYF. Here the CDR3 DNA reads TGTGCCAGCAGCCCTAACGAGGGTTCGCAGTATTTT.

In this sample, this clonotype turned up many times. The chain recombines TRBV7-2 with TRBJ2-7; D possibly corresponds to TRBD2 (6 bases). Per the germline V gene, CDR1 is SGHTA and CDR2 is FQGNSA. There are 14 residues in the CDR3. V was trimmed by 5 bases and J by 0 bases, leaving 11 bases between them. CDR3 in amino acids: CASSRIAVSYEQYF. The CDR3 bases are TGTGCCAGCAGCCGCATAGCGGTCTCCTACGAGCAGTACTTC.

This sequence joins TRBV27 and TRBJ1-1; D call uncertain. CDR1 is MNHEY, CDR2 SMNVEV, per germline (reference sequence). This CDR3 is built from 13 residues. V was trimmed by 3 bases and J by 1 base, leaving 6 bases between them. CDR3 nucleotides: TGTGCCAGCAGTTTTGATGAGAACACTGAAGCTTTCTTT. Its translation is CASSFDENTEAFF.

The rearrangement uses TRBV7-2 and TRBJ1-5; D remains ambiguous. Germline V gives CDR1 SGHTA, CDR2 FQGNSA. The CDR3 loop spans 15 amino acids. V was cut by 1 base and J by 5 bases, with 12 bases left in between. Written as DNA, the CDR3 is TGTGCCAGCAGCTTAGGTCGGGCTCAGGATCAGCCCCAGCATTTT. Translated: CASSLGRAQDQPQHF.

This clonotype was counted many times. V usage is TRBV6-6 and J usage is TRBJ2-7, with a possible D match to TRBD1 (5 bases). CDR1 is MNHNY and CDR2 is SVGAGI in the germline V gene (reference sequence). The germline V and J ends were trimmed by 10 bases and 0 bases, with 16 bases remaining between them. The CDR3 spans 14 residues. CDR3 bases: TGTGCCACGCAACCCAGGGTTAGCTCCTACGAGCAGTACTTC. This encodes CATQPRVSSYEQYF.

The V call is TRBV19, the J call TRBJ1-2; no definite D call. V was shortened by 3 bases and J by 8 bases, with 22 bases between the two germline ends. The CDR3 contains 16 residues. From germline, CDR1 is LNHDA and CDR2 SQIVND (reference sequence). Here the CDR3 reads CASSIERPARIRGYTF. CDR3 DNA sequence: TGTGCCAGTAGTATCGAACGGCCCGCCAGGATTCGGGGCTACACCTTC.

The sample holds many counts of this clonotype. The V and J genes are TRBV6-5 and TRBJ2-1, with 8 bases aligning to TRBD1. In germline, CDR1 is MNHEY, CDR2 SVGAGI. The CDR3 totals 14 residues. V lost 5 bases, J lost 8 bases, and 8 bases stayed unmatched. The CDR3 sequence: CASSEWTGSDEQFF. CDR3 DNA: TGTGCCAGCAGTGAGTGGACAGGGTCGGATGAGCAGTTCTTC.

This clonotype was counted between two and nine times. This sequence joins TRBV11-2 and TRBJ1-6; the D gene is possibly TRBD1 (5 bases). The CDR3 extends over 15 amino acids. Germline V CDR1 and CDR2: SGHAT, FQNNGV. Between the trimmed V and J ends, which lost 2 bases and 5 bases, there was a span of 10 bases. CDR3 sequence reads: CASSLLGVDNSPLHF. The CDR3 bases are TGTGCCAGCAGCTTATTGGGGGTCGATAATTCACCCCTCCACTTT.

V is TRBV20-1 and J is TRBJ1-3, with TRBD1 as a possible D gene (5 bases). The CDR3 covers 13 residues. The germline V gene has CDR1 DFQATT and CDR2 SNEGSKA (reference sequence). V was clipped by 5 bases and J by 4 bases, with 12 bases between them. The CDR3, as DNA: TGCAGTGCTCAGCCGGGGCCGGGAAACACCATATATTTT. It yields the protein CSAQPGPGNTIYF.

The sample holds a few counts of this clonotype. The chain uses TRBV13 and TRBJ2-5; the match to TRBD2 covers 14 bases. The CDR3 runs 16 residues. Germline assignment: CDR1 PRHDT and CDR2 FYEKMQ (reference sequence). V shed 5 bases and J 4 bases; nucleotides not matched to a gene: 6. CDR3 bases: TGTGCCAGCAGCGTAAGGGGGACTAGCGGGGGAGAGACCCAGTACTTC. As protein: CASSVRGTSGGETQYF.

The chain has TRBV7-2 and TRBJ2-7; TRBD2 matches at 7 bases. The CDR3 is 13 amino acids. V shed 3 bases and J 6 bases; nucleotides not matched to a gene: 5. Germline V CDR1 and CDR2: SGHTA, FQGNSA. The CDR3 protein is CASSFTSVSEQYF. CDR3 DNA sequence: TGTGCCAGCAGCTTTACTAGCGTCAGCGAGCAGTACTTC.

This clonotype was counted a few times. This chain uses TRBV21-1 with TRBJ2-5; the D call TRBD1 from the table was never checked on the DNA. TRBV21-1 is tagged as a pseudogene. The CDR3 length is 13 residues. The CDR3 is CASGTRISETQYF. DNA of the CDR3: TGTGCCAGCGGTACCCGGATTTCGGAGACCCAGTACTTC.

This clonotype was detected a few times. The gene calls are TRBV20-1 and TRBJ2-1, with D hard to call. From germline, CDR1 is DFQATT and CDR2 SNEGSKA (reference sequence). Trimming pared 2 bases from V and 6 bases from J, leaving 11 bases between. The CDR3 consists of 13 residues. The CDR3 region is CSARKIVRNEQFF. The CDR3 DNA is TGCAGTGCTAGAAAGATAGTCCGCAATGAGCAGTTCTTC.

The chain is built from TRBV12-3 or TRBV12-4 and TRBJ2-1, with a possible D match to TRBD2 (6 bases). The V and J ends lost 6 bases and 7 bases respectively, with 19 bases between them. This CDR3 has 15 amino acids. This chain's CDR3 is CASSRGARIGNEQFF. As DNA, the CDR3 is TGTGCCAGCAGCCGCGGGGCAAGGATAGGGAATGAGCAGTTCTTC.

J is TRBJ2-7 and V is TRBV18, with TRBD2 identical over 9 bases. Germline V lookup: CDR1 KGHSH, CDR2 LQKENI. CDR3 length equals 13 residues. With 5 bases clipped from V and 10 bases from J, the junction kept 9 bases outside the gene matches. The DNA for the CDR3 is TGTGCCAGCTCAGCTAGCGGGGACCTCGATCAGTACTTC. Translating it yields CASSASGDLDQYF.

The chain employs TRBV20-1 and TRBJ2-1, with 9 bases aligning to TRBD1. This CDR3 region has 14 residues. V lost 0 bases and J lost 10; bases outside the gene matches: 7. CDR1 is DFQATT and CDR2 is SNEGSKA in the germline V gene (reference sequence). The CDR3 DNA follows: TGCAGTGCTAGAGATGGGGACAGGGACTACGAGCAGTTCTTC. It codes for CSARDGDRDYEQFF.

The DNA for the CDR3 is TGTGCCAGCAGTTACGACAGGGGGTCATTCCAGCCCCAGCATTTT. It specifies CASSYDRGSFQPQHF. The chain has TRBV12-3 or TRBV12-4 and TRBJ1-5, with 9 bases matching TRBD1. CDR3 length equals 15 residues. Losses at the gene ends were 4 bases for V and 7 bases for J; bases not matched to a gene: 8.

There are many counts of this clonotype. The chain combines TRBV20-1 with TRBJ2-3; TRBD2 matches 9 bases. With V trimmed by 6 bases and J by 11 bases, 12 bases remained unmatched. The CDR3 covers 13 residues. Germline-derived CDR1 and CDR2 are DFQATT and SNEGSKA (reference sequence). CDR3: CSAPAPSGNMQYF. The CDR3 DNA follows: TGCAGTGCCCCTGCACCTAGCGGGAACATGCAGTATTTT.

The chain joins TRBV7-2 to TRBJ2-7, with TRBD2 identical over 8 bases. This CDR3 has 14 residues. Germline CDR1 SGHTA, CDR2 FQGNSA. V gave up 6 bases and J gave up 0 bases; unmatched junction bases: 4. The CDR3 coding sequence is TGTGCCAGCAGTCACGGGAGGGGCTCCTACGAGCAGTACTTC. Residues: CASSHGRGSYEQYF.

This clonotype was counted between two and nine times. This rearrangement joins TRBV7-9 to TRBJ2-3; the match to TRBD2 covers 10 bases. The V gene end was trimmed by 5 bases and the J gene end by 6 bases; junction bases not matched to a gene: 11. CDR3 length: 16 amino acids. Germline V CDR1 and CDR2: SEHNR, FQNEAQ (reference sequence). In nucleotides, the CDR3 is TGTGCCAGCAGCCTTCCCACTAGCGGGGCTTCGGATACGCAGTATTTT. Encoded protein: CASSLPTSGASDTQYF.

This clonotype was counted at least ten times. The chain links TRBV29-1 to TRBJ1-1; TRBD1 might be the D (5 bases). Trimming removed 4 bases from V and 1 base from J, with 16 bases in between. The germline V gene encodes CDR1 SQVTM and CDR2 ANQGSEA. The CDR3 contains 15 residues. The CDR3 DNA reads TGCAGCGTTGGTGGTGTTGAGGGGCGGAACACTGAAGCTTTCTTT. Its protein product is CSVGGVEGRNTEAFF.